The present entry profiles one T cell receptor beta chain with its context. Antigen specificity is unknown. With 6 bases clipped from V and 2 bases from J, the junction kept 4 bases outside the gene matches. The CDR3 length is 14 residues. Per germline, CDR1 MNHEY and CDR2 SMNVEV (reference sequence). Profiling relied on immunoSEQ multiplex PCR, and the TCRdb table lists in-frame clones only, not all of them. Counted here are 150,000 to 200,000 clones, around 88% occurring once; the ten biggest clones make up 2% to 2.5%. The source of the sample is a study of cytomegalovirus exposure and HLA in healthy donors. Looking at the study overall: According to later analysis, the same platform produced the 120 validation and several hundred first-cohort repertoires.

Study findings and constraints: Overall, approximately 150 TCR beta chains were annotated as cytomegalovirus-associated. Subsequent analysis revealed that first-cohort TCR clusters tended to co-occur in the 95 to 150 validation repertoires. The CMV antigen specificity of a few CMV-associated chains was confirmed through in vitro analysis.

The chain recombines TRBV27 with TRBJ1-2, with 9 bases fitting TRBD1. The source is a woman aged 18-29 years in good health and CMV-seronegative. Sequencing was done on a sample of PBMCs. The CDR3 here is CASSYRGLNYGYTF. DNA of the CDR3: TGTGCCAGCAGCTACAGGGGGCTGAACTATGGCTACACCTTC.